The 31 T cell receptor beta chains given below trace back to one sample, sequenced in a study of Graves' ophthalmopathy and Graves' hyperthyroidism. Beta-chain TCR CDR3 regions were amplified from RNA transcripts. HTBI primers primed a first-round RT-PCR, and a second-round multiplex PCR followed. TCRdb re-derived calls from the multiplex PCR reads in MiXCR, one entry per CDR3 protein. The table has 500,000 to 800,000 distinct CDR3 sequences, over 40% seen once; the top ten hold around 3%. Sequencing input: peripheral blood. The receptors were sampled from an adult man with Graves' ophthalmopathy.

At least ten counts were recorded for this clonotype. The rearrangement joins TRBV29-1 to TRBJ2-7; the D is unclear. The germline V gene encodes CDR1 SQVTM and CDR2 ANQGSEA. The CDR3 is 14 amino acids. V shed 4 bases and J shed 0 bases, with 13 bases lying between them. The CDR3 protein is CSVVARLSSYEQYF. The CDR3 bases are TGCAGCGTTGTGGCGAGGCTAAGCTCCTACGAGCAGTACTTC.

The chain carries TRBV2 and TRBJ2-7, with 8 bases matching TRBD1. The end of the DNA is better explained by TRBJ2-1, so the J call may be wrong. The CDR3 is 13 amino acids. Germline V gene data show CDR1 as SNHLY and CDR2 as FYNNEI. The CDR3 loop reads CASSIQQGGEQFF. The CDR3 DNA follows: TGTGCCAGCAGTATCCAACAGGGGGGTGAGCAGTTCTTC.

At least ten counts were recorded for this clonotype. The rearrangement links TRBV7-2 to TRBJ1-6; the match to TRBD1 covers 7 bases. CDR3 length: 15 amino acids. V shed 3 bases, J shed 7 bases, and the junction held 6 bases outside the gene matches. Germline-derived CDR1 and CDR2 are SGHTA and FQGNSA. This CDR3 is CASSFLGQQNSPLHF. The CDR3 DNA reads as TGTGCCAGCAGCTTCCTGGGACAGCAGAATTCACCCCTCCACTTT.

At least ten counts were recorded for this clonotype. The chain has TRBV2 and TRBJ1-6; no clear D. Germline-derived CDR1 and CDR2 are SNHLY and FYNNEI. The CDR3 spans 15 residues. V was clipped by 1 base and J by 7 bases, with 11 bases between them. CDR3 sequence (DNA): TGTGCCAGCAGTGAAGTTATAGCCCCAAATTCACCCCTCCACTTT. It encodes CASSEVIAPNSPLHF.

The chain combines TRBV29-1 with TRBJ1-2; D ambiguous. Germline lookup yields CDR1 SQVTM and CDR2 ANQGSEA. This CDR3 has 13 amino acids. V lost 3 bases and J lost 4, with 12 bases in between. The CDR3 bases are TGCAGCGTTGACTCGGAAGGGAGCTATGGCTACACCTTC. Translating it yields CSVDSEGSYGYTF.

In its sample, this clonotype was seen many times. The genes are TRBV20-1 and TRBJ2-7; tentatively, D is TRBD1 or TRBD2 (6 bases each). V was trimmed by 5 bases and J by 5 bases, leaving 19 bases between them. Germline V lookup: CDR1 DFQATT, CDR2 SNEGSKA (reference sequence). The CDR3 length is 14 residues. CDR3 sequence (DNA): TGCAGTGCTGGGAGACTAGGGGACATGGACGAGCAGTACTTC. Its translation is CSAGRLGDMDEQYF.

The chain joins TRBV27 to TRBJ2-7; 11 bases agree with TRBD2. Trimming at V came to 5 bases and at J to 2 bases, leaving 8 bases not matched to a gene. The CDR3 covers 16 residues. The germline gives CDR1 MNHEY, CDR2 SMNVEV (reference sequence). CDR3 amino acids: CASSILTSGAPYEQYF. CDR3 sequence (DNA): TGTGCCAGCAGTATTCTGACTAGCGGGGCCCCCTACGAGCAGTACTTC.

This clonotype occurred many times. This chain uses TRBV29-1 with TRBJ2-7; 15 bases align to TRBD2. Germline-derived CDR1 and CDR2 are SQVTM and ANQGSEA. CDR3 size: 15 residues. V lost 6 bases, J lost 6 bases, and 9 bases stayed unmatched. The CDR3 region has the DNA TGCAGCGTAAACGGACTAGCGGGAGGGCCTAGCGAGCAGTACTTC. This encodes CSVNGLAGGPSEQYF.

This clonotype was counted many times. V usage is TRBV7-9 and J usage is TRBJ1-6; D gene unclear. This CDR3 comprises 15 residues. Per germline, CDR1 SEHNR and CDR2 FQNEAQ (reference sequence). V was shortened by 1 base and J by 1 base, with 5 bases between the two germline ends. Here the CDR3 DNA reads TGTGCCAGCAGCTTAGATGTGTCCTATAATTCACCCCTCCACTTT. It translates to CASSLDVSYNSPLHF.

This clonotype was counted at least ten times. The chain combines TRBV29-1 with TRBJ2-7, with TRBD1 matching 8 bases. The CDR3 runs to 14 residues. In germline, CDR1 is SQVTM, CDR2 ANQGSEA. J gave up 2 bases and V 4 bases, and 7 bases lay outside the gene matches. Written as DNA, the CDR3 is TGCAGCGTTGCCCTAGGGACAGGCCCCTACGAGCAGTACTTC. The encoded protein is CSVALGTGPYEQYF.

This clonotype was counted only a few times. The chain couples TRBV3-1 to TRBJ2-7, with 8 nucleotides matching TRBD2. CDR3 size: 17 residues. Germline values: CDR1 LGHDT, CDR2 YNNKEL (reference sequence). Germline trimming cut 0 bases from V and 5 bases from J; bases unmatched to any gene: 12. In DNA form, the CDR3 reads TGTGCCAGCAGCCAAGACCTGACGGGACTAGGAGACGACGAGCAGTACTTC. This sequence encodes CASSQDLTGLGDDEQYF.

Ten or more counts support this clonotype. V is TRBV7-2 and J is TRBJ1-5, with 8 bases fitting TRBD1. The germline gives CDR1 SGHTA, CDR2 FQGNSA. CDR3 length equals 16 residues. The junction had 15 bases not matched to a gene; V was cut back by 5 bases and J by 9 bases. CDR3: CASSQYPGQATGPQHF. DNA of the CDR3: TGTGCCAGCAGCCAGTATCCGGGACAGGCGACGGGGCCCCAGCATTTT.

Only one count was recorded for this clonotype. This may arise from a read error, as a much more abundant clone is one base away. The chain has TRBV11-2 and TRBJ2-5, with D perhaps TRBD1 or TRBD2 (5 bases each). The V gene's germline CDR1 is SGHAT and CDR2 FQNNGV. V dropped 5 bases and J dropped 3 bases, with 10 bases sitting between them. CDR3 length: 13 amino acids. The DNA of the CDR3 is TGTGCCAGCAGCCCCCGGGACGAAGAGACCCAGTACTTC. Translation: CASSPRDEETQYF.

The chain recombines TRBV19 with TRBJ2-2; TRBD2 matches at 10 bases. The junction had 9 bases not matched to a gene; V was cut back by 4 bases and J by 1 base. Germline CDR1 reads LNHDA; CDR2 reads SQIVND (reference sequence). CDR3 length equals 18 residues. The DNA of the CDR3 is TGTGCCAGTAGTAAATTTGGACTAGCGGAAGGGAACACCGGGGAGCTGTTTTTT. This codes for CASSKFGLAEGNTGELFF.

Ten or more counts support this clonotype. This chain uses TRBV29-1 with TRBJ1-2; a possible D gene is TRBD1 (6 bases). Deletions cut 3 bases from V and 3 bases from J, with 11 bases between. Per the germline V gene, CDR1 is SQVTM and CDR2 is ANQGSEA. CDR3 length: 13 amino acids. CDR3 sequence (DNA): TGCAGCGTTGATGGAGCAGGGGACTATGGCTACACCTTC. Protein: CSVDGAGDYGYTF.

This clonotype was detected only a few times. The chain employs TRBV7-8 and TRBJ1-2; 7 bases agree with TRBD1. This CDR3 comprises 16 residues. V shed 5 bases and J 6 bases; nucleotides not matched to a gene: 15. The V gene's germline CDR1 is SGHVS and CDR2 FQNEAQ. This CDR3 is CASSPPQRTGQHGYTF. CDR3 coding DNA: TGTGCCAGCAGCCCGCCCCAACGGACAGGTCAACATGGCTACACCTTC.

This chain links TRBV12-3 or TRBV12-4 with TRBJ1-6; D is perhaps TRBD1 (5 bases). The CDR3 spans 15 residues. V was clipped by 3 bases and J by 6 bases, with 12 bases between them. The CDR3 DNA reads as TGTGCCAGCAGTTTTTCTGGGGGGGTTAATTCACCCCTCCACTTT. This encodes CASSFSGGVNSPLHF.

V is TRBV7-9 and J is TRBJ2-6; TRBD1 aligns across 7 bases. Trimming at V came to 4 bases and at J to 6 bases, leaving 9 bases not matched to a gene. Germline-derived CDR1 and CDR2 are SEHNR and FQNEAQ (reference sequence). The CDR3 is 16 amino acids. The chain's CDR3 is CASSSRSGGKANVLTF. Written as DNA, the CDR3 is TGTGCCAGCAGCTCCAGATCAGGGGGTAAGGCCAACGTCCTGACTTTC.

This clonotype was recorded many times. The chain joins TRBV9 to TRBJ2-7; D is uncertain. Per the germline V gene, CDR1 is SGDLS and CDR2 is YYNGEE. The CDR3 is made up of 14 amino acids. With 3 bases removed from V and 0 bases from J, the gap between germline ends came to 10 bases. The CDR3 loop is CASSEDGTSYEQYF. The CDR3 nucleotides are TGTGCCAGCAGCGAGGACGGAACCTCCTACGAGCAGTACTTC.

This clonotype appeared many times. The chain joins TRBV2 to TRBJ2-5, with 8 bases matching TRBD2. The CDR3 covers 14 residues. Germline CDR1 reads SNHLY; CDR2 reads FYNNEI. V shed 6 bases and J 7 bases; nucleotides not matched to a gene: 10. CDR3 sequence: CASSGGESTPTQYF. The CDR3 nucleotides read TGTGCCAGCAGCGGGGGGGAGTCCACTCCGACCCAGTACTTC.

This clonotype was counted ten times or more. Here the CDR3 DNA reads TGTGCCAGCAGACCATGGACAGTTGGTTACACTGAAGCTTTCTTT. As protein: CASRPWTVGYTEAFF. The rearrangement joins TRBV2 to TRBJ1-1; D is perhaps TRBD1 (6 bases). The CDR3 consists of 15 residues. The V end lost 6 bases, the J end lost 3 bases, and 17 bases lay between the germline ends. CDR1 is SNHLY, CDR2 FYNNEI, per germline.

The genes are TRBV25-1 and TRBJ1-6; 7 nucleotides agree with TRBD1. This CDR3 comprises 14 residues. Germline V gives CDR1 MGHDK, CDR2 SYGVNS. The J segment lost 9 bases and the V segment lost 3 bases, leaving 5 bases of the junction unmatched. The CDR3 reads CASSDRGRGSPLHF. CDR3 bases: TGTGCCAGCAGTGACAGGGGGAGAGGTTCACCCCTCCACTTT. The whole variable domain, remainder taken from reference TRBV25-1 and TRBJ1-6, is EADIYQTPRYLVIGTGKKITLECSQTMGHDKMYWYQQDPGMELHLIHYSYGVNSTEKGDLSSESTVSRIRTEHFPLTLESARPSHTSQYLCASSDRGRGSPLHFGNGTRLTVT.

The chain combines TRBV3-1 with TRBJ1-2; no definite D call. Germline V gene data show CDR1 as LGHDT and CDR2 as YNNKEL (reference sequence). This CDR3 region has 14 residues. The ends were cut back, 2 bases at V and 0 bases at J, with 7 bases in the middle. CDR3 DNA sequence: TGTGCCAGCAGCCAAACCGGGGCTAACTATGGCTACACCTTC. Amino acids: CASSQTGANYGYTF.

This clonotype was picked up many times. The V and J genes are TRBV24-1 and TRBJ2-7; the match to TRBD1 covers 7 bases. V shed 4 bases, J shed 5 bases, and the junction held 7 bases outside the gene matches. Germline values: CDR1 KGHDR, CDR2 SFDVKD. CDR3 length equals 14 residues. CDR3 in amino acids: CATSDLRQGDEQYF. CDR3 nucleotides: TGTGCCACCAGTGACTTACGACAGGGCGACGAGCAGTACTTC.

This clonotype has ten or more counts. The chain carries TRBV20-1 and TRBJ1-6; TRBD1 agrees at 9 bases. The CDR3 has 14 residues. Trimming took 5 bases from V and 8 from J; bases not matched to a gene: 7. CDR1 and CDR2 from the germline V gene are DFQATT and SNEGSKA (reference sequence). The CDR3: CSADPGQGYSPLHF. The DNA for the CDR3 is TGCAGTGCTGACCCGGGACAGGGATATTCACCCCTCCACTTT.

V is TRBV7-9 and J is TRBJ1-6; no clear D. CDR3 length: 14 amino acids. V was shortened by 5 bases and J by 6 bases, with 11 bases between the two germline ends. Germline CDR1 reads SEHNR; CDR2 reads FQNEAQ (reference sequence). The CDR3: CASSPVRPNSPLHF. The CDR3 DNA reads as TGTGCCAGCAGCCCGGTGCGGCCTAATTCACCCCTCCACTTT.

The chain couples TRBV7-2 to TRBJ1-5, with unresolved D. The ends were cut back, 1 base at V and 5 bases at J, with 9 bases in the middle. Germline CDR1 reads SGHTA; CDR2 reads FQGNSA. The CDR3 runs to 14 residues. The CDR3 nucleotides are TGTGCCAGCAGCTTAGACCAGAAGTATCAGCCCCAGCATTTT. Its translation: CASSLDQKYQPQHF. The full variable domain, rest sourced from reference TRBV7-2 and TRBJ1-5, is GAGVSQSPSNKVTEKGKDVELRCDPISGHTALYWYRQSLGQGLEFLIYFQGNSAPDKSGLPSDRFSAERTGGSVSTLTIQRTQQEDSAVYLCASSLDQKYQPQHFGDGTRLSIL.

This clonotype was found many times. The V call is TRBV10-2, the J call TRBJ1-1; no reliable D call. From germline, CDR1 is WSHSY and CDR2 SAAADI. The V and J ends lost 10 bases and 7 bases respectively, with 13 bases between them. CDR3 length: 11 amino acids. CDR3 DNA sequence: TGCGCCAACAGCGACCGGTTTGAAGCTTTCTTT. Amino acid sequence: CANSDRFEAFF.

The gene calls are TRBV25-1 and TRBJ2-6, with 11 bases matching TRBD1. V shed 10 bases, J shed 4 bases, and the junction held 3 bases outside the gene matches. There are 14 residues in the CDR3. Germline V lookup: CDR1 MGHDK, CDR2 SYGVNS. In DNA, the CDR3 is TGTGCCACCGGACAGGGGGCGGGGGCCAACGTCCTGACTTTC. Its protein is CATGQGAGANVLTF.

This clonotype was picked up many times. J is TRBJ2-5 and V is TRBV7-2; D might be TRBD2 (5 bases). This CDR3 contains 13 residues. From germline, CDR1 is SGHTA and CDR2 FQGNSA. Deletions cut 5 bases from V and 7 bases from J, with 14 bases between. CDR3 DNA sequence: TGTGCCAGCAGCCCCACCACCAGCGGGACCCAGTACTTC. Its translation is CASSPTTSGTQYF.

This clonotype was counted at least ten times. CDR3 amino acids: CASSAGTGSGELFF. CDR3 DNA: TGTGCCAGCAGCGCCGGGACAGGGTCCGGGGAGCTGTTTTTT. This sequence joins TRBV9 and TRBJ2-2; 9 nucleotides align to TRBD1. Germline V CDR1 and CDR2: SGDLS, YYNGEE. The CDR3 is made up of 14 amino acids. The junction had 3 bases not matched to a gene; V was cut back by 3 bases and J by 6 bases. The variable domain in full, with the rest retrieved from reference TRBV9 and TRBJ2-2, is DSGVTQTPKHLITATGQRVTLRCSPRSGDLSVYWYQQSLDQGLQFLIQYYNGEERAKGNILERFSAQQFPDLHSELNLSSLELGDSALYFCASSAGTGSGELFFGEGSRLTVL.